The source of this T cell receptor (beta chain) is a study of low-dose radiotherapy and immunotherapy resistance in tumors. Study information: Treatment included intravenous cyclophosphamide dosed at 200 mg/m2 every two weeks, one day before radiation and immunotherapy.

Ipilimumab, nivolumab, aspirin, low-dose cyclophosphamide and low-dose radiotherapy were administered to donors. The CDR3 consists of 15 residues. The V end was cut by 6 bases, the J end by 2 bases, with 16 bases between. Germline assignment: CDR1 MNHGY and CDR2 SAAAGT. First-strand cDNA used TRAV- and TRBV-specific primers, covering alpha and beta chains. The PCR that amplified TCRs ran for around 20 cycles, relying on a constant-region primer and a V-primer adapter. Via MiXCR, TCRdb re-called the reads, giving one row per CDR3 protein. The sample lists 12,000 or so distinct CDR3 sequences, under 85% occurring once.

This TCR was sampled from a human donor with advanced metastatic prostate, ovarian, gallbladder or colorectal cancer (not recorded which). This table probably holds off-target reads from a library built for another chain. The V gene is TRBV6-8, the J gene TRBJ1-1; D is unresolved. CDR3 coding DNA: TGTGCCAGCAGGTCGACCCCCAGGAGTAACACTGAAGCTTTCTTT. As protein: CASRSTPRSNTEAFF.